The 31 T cell receptor beta chains below all came from one sample that was sequenced in a study of cytomegalovirus exposure and HLA in healthy donors. Using immunoSEQ multiplex PCR, the repertoire was profiled, and TCRdb retains in-frame clones only, with some absent. In the table there are fewer than 150,000 clones, more than 70% of which are singletons. Sequenced sample: PBMCs. The receptors here all came from a man aged 25 to 45 in good health and CMV-seronegative.

The gene calls are TRBV10-2 and TRBJ1-3, with 7 bases fitting TRBD1. V was clipped by 8 bases and J by 0 bases; unmatched bases: 4. CDR1 WSHSY and CDR2 SAAADI come from the germline V gene. This CDR3 contains 14 residues. The DNA for the CDR3 is TGCGCCAGCCGACAGGGCCGCTCTGGAAACACCATATATTTT. As protein: CASRQGRSGNTIYF.

The chain joins TRBV5-1 to TRBJ2-2; possible D gene TRBD2, 6 bases. The germline V and J ends were trimmed by 5 bases and 6 bases, with 20 bases remaining between them. The CDR3 covers 16 residues. Per germline, CDR1 SGHRS and CDR2 YFSETQ. In DNA form, the CDR3 reads TGCGCCAGCAGATATAGACTAGTAGGACTACCCGGGGAGCTGTTTTTT. Its translation is CASRYRLVGLPGELFF.

V usage is TRBV30 and J usage is TRBJ2-3, with 8 bases aligning to TRBD2. V lost 0 bases, J lost 11 bases, and 10 bases stayed unmatched. The CDR3 sequence is 14 residues long. CDR1 is GTSNPN and CDR2 is SVGIG in the germline V gene (reference sequence). CDR3 amino acids: CAWSVGNSGRLQYF. CDR3 DNA: TGTGCCTGGAGTGTAGGTAACAGCGGGAGACTGCAGTATTTT.

V usage is TRBV6-4 and J usage is TRBJ1-1, with a tentative D call TRBD1 (6 bases). The germline gives CDR1 MRHNA, CDR2 SNTAGT. The CDR3 spans 13 residues. Trimming pared 6 bases from V and 6 bases from J, leaving 14 bases between. In nucleotides, the CDR3 is TGTGCCAGCAGCGACACAGGGCTCGCTGAAGCTTTCTTT. It specifies CASSDTGLAEAFF.

This rearrangement joins TRBV6-6 to TRBJ2-5; the D is unclear. Trimming stripped 8 bases from V and 5 bases from J, with 18 bases between. The CDR3 runs 14 residues. Germline V gives CDR1 MNHNY, CDR2 SVGAGI (reference sequence). The CDR3 DNA sequence: TGTGCCAGCGGTTCAGTAGAGGCGCGGGAGACCCAGTACTTC. This translates into CASGSVEARETQYF.

This clone appeared a single time. V gene TRBV7-2 combines with J gene TRBJ2-7; TRBD1 might be the D (8 bases). The V gene lost 4 bases and the J gene lost 4 bases, with 14 bases spanning the gap. The germline V gene encodes CDR1 SGHTA and CDR2 FQGNSA. This CDR3 region has 14 residues. CDR3 in amino acids: CASSWGGQEYEQYF. DNA of the CDR3: TGTGCCAGCAGCTGGGGGGGACAGGAATACGAGCAGTACTTC.

V usage is TRBV6-4 and J usage is TRBJ2-1; D is unclear. The CDR3 is made up of 13 amino acids. Trimming took off 0 bases at V and 9 bases at J, with 9 bases between the two ends. The germline CDR1 and CDR2 sequences are MRHNA and SNTAGT. The CDR3 sequence: CASSDSPNREQFF. The CDR3 nucleotides read TGTGCCAGCAGTGACTCTCCTAATCGTGAGCAGTTCTTC.

The J gene is TRBJ2-5, the V gene TRBV11-1; TRBD1 matches at 7 bases. V was clipped by 4 bases and J by 5 bases; unmatched bases: 7. There are 14 residues in the CDR3. Germline CDR1 reads SGHAT; CDR2 reads FQDESV (reference sequence). CDR3 coding DNA: TGTGCCAGCAGCTCCACAGGGGTACGGGAGACCCAGTACTTC. Translating it yields CASSSTGVRETQYF.

The chain combines TRBV4-1 with TRBJ2-4; 8 nucleotides agree with TRBD2. CDR3 size: 15 residues. Germline V gene data show CDR1 as MGHRA and CDR2 as YSYEKL. With V trimmed by 0 bases and J by 7 bases, 5 bases remained unmatched. The CDR3: CASSQEEASGNIQYF. The CDR3 DNA is TGCGCCAGCAGCCAAGAAGAGGCTAGCGGGAACATTCAGTACTTC.

The rearrangement links TRBV28 to TRBJ2-1; TRBD2 matches at 14 bases. The CDR3 is 17 residues long. Germline V lookup: CDR1 MDHEN, CDR2 SYDVKM. The V segment lost 4 bases and the J segment 8 bases; nucleotides outside the gene matches: 10. The CDR3 region has the DNA TGTGCCAGCAGTTCCCAGGGACTAGCGGGAGCCGGGTATGAGCAGTTCTTC. The encoded protein is CASSSQGLAGAGYEQFF.

The rearrangement joins TRBV6-5 to TRBJ2-5, with D perhaps matching TRBD1 (5 bases). The CDR3 covers 13 residues. Germline V gives CDR1 MNHEY, CDR2 SVGAGI. Trimming cost V 6 bases and J 7 bases, with 15 bases left between them. CDR3 residues: CASRNGPQGTQYF. CDR3 coding DNA: TGTGCCAGCAGAAACGGTCCCCAGGGGACCCAGTACTTC.

V and J are TRBV7-2 and TRBJ2-7, with 8 bases identical to TRBD2. Trimming cost V 2 bases and J 1 base; bases outside gene matches: 4. This CDR3 has 15 amino acids. Germline lookup yields CDR1 SGHTA and CDR2 FQGNSA. CDR3 loop: CASSLTSGMSYEQYF. DNA of the CDR3: TGTGCCAGCAGCTTAACTAGCGGCATGTCCTACGAGCAGTACTTC.

This clone was seen a handful of times. J is TRBJ2-1 and V is TRBV30, with TRBD2 matching 16 bases. Looked up from germline, CDR1 is GTSNPN and CDR2 is SVGIG (reference sequence). The CDR3 extends over 13 amino acids. J was trimmed by 9 bases and V by 5 bases; bases with no gene match: 1. The CDR3 protein is CAWGTSGRVEQFF. The CDR3 coding sequence is TGTGCCTGGGGGACTAGCGGGAGGGTTGAGCAGTTCTTC. Full variable domain (rest looked up from reference TRBV30 and TRBJ2-1): SQTIHQWPATLVQPVGSPLSLECTVEGTSNPNLYWYRQAAGRGLQLLFYSVGIGQISSEVPQNLSASRPQDRQFILSSKKLLLSDSGFYLCAWGTSGRVEQFFGPGTRLTVL.

The chain employs TRBV29-1 and TRBJ2-3; possibly TRBD1 for D (9 bases). V dropped 3 bases and J dropped 2 bases, with 18 bases sitting between them. CDR3 length: 16 amino acids. CDR1 is SQVTM, CDR2 ANQGSEA, per germline. CDR3 residues: CSVDSGTGWNTDTQYF. CDR3 DNA: TGCAGCGTTGATAGCGGGACAGGGTGGAACACAGATACGCAGTATTTT.

The rearrangement joins TRBV10-1 to TRBJ2-5; TRBD2 might be the D (6 bases). TRBJ2-7 matches the DNA end more closely, so the J call is doubtful. This CDR3 comprises 13 residues. CDR1 WNHNN and CDR2 SYGVQD come from the germline V gene (reference sequence). Here the CDR3 DNA reads TGCGCCAGCAGTTTGGGAGGAGAACACGAGCAGTACTTC. Translated, it gives CASSLGGEHEQYF.

The J gene is TRBJ1-1, the V gene TRBV7-2; a possible D gene is TRBD1 (5 bases). Trimming took off 5 bases at V and 0 bases at J, with 10 bases between the two ends. The length of the CDR3 is 14 residues. Germline CDR1 is SGHTA and CDR2 is FQGNSA. The CDR3 DNA follows: TGTGCCAGCAGCCAGGGACTGCTGAACACTGAAGCTTTCTTT. This gives the protein CASSQGLLNTEAFF.

The chain has TRBV5-4 and TRBJ2-2; D is perhaps TRBD1 (5 bases). The CDR3 covers 15 residues. V lost 0 bases, J lost 6 bases, and 12 bases lay in between. Germline lookup yields CDR1 SGHNT and CDR2 YYREEE (reference sequence). The CDR3 reads CASSLARVDPGELFF. The CDR3 DNA reads TGTGCCAGCAGCTTGGCCAGGGTAGACCCCGGGGAGCTGTTTTTT.

The chain carries TRBV6-1 and TRBJ1-2, with 9 bases aligning to TRBD1. Germline assignment: CDR1 MNHNS and CDR2 SASEGT. The CDR3 covers 15 residues. With 8 bases clipped from V and 2 bases from J, the junction kept 9 bases outside the gene matches. The CDR3 loop is CASRGTGSLNYGYTF. In DNA form, the CDR3 reads TGTGCCAGCCGAGGGACAGGGTCATTAAACTATGGCTACACCTTC.

The chain has TRBV7-3 and TRBJ1-2, with D possibly being TRBD1 (5 bases). The CDR3 covers 15 residues. Between the trimmed V and J ends, which lost 1 base and 6 bases, there was a span of 15 bases. From germline, CDR1 is SGHTA and CDR2 FQGTGA. CDR3 sequence (DNA): TGTGCCAGCAGCTTAATGGGGGGAGCTATGGATGGCTACACCTTC. This sequence encodes CASSLMGGAMDGYTF. Looking up the rest from reference TRBV7-3 and TRBJ1-2 gives the full variable domain: GAGVSQTPSNKVTEKGKYVELRCDPISGHTALYWYRQSLGQGPEFLIYFQGTGAADDSGLPNDRFFAVRPEGSVSTLKIQRTERGDSAVYLCASSLMGGAMDGYTFGSGTRLTVV.

The chain uses TRBV6-5 and TRBJ1-1, with no clear D. Germline lookup yields CDR1 MNHEY and CDR2 SVGAGI. There are 14 residues in the CDR3. With 10 bases removed from V and 4 bases from J, the gap between germline ends came to 19 bases. The CDR3 region has the DNA TGTGCCACCTCCCAGGCATCCCTTGGCACTGAAGCTTTCTTT. This encodes CATSQASLGTEAFF.

V usage is TRBV6-5 and J usage is TRBJ1-5; TRBD1 matches 9 bases. The CDR3 consists of 15 residues. V trimming: 6 bases; J trimming: 8 bases; junction bases outside the gene matches: 11. Germline values: CDR1 MNHEY, CDR2 SVGAGI. CDR3 nucleotides: TGTGCCAGCAGCCCTTCCGGGACAGGGACGAAGCCCCAGCATTTT. Translating it yields CASSPSGTGTKPQHF.

V is TRBV5-1 and J is TRBJ2-5; tentatively, D is TRBD2 (6 bases). The germline V gene has CDR1 SGHRS and CDR2 YFSETQ. This CDR3 contains 16 residues. The V end lost 0 bases, the J end lost 1 base, and 13 bases lay between the germline ends. The CDR3 loop is CASSLGVSGGQETQYF. The CDR3 DNA follows: TGCGCCAGCAGCTTGGGGGTTTCCGGGGGCCAAGAGACCCAGTACTTC.

The rearrangement joins TRBV11-2 to TRBJ2-5; no firm D call. The CDR3 is 13 amino acids. The V end was cut by 3 bases, the J end by 1 base, with 6 bases between. Looked up from germline, CDR1 is SGHAT and CDR2 is FQNNGV. The CDR3 protein is CASSFGFQETQYF. The CDR3 nucleotides are TGTGCCAGCAGCTTTGGCTTCCAAGAGACCCAGTACTTC.

CDR3 sequence reads: CASSLREGRNTEAFF. In DNA form, the CDR3 reads TGTGCCAGCAGCCTCAGGGAGGGTCGAAACACTGAAGCTTTCTTT. The chain links TRBV7-9 to TRBJ1-1, with a tentative D call TRBD1 (5 bases). The CDR3 consists of 15 residues. CDR1 SEHNR and CDR2 FQNEAQ come from the germline V gene (reference sequence). The V gene lost 5 bases and the J gene lost 2 bases, with 15 bases spanning the gap.

The chain joins TRBV7-6 to TRBJ2-2, with 9 bases fitting TRBD2. Looked up from germline, CDR1 is SGHVS and CDR2 is FNYEAQ. The CDR3 runs 18 residues. V was clipped by 1 base and J by 4 bases; unmatched bases: 10. CDR3 in DNA: TGTGCCAGCAGCTTAGAGGGACTAGCTGTTTCTGGCACCGGGGAGCTGTTTTTT. Translation gives CASSLEGLAVSGTGELFF.

The rearrangement uses TRBV27 and TRBJ1-1; D is possibly TRBD1 (5 bases). Per germline, CDR1 MNHEY and CDR2 SMNVEV (reference sequence). Trimming pared 4 bases from V and 3 bases from J, leaving 15 bases between. CDR3 length equals 15 residues. CDR3 nucleotide sequence: TGTGCCAGCAGTTCTCGAGTATGGGGGGACACTGAAGCTTTCTTT. Amino acid sequence: CASSSRVWGDTEAFF.

The V call is TRBV6-5, the J call TRBJ2-1; D is unclear. Trimming took 6 bases from V and 10 from J, leaving 10 bases between them. Germline V gene data show CDR1 as MNHEY and CDR2 as SVGAGI. The CDR3 is 11 amino acids. CDR3 coding DNA: TGTGCCAGCAGCCTCGGCGGCGAGCAGTTCTTC. It encodes CASSLGGEQFF.

V gene TRBV15 combines with J gene TRBJ2-3, with 9 bases identical to TRBD2. Trimming took 2 bases from V and 0 from J; bases not matched to a gene: 6. The CDR3 covers 17 residues. CDR1 is LNHNV, CDR2 YYDKDF, per germline (reference sequence). The CDR3 sequence is CATSRPGTSLSTDTQYF. The CDR3 bases are TGTGCCACCAGCAGACCCGGGACTAGCCTCAGCACAGATACGCAGTATTTT.

This chain connects TRBV6-1 to TRBJ2-2, with D uncertain. This CDR3 contains 15 residues. Trimming took off 1 base at V and 3 bases at J, with 9 bases between the two ends. The germline V gene encodes CDR1 MNHNS and CDR2 SASEGT. CDR3 nucleotide sequence: TGTGCCAGCAGTGAAGGGTTGTTAGACACCGGGGAGCTGTTTTTT. This gives the protein CASSEGLLDTGELFF.

The DNA of the CDR3 is TGCGCCAGCAGCCAAGACAGGTTTGGCTCTGGAAACACCATATATTTT. Protein product: CASSQDRFGSGNTIYF. The V call is TRBV4-3, the J call TRBJ1-3; D uncertain. The CDR3 has 16 residues. Per germline, CDR1 LGHNA and CDR2 YSLEER. The germline V and J ends were trimmed by 0 bases and 0 bases, with 9 bases remaining between them.

This clone was seen repeatedly, ten times or more. The V and J genes are TRBV6-4 and TRBJ2-1; 10 nucleotides agree with TRBD2. This CDR3 spans 15 amino acids. Germline CDR1 is MRHNA and CDR2 is SNTAGT. V lost 6 bases and J lost 2; bases outside the gene matches: 4. The CDR3: CASSLTSGTYNEQFF. CDR3 nucleotides: TGTGCCAGCAGCCTTACTAGCGGGACCTACAATGAGCAGTTCTTC.